A selection of T cell receptor beta chains follows, all from one sample in a study of cytomegalovirus exposure and HLA in healthy donors. Some clones are missing from TCRdb's copy, which holds only in-frame ones; the method was immunoSEQ multiplex PCR. Here the sample spans 150,000 to 200,000 clones, about 80% being singletons. The sample taken for sequencing was PBMCs. Source of these receptors: a woman aged 25 to 45 in good health and CMV-seronegative. CDR3s leave out the opening cysteine and the closing phenylalanine or tryptophan. Fields, in order: V gene, J gene, clone size, CDR3 protein. A clone size is listed for some rows: how often the clone was seen (once, few, many), or a class if it is expanded.

v_call: TRBV19; j_call: TRBJ1-5; clone_size: NA; cdr3_aa: ASSIEAVGQPQH
v_call: TRBV10-3; j_call: TRBJ2-1; clone_size: once; cdr3_aa: AIRDSSGSGSYNEQF
v_call: TRBV12-5; j_call: TRBJ2-5; clone_size: NA; cdr3_aa: ASGLGTGEETQY
v_call: TRBV7-9; j_call: TRBJ2-3; clone_size: NA; cdr3_aa: ASSEVAGGPSRTDTQY
v_call: TRBV28; j_call: TRBJ1-1; clone_size: NA; cdr3_aa: ATILGGGGSAF
v_call: TRBV7-2; j_call: TRBJ2-5; clone_size: NA; cdr3_aa: ASSLLGQSETQY
v_call: TRBV7-3; j_call: TRBJ2-1; clone_size: NA; cdr3_aa: ASSLIGSSGDYNEQF
v_call: TRBV5-4; j_call: TRBJ2-7; clone_size: once; cdr3_aa: ASTGTSDYEQY
v_call: TRBV7-3; j_call: TRBJ2-5; clone_size: NA; cdr3_aa: ASSFGTGGLMETQY
v_call: TRBV6-5; j_call: TRBJ1-6; clone_size: few; cdr3_aa: ASSYPFNSPLH
v_call: TRBV10-3; j_call: TRBJ2-2; clone_size: NA; cdr3_aa: AISESTGGQGNTGELF
v_call: TRBV7-2; j_call: TRBJ2-3; clone_size: NA; cdr3_aa: ASSLSAGTGRFNTQY
v_call: TRBV9; j_call: TRBJ1-2; clone_size: NA; cdr3_aa: ASSVGSDSTYGYT
v_call: TRBV27; j_call: TRBJ2-3; clone_size: NA; cdr3_aa: ASSFVKQGVGGTDTQY
v_call: TRBV19; j_call: TRBJ1-5; clone_size: NA; cdr3_aa: ASSIGAGSNQPQH
v_call: TRBV7-9; j_call: TRBJ2-7; clone_size: few; cdr3_aa: ASRNSGSAVEQY
v_call: TRBV7-8; j_call: TRBJ2-5; clone_size: NA; cdr3_aa: ASSQVRGRATETQY
v_call: TRBV14; j_call: TRBJ1-1; clone_size: NA; cdr3_aa: ASSQVLGGTEAF
v_call: TRBV6-1; j_call: TRBJ2-2; clone_size: NA; cdr3_aa: ASSPTTGELF
v_call: TRBV18; j_call: TRBJ2-7; clone_size: NA; cdr3_aa: ASSQWTGDPYEQY
v_call: TRBV5-1; j_call: TRBJ2-1; clone_size: NA; cdr3_aa: ASSMTSGSSYNEQF
v_call: TRBV28; j_call: TRBJ1-1; clone_size: NA; cdr3_aa: ASSSGALNTEAF
v_call: TRBV19; j_call: TRBJ1-3; clone_size: NA; cdr3_aa: ASSTGRRSLPGNTIY
v_call: TRBV10-3; j_call: TRBJ1-5; clone_size: NA; cdr3_aa: AINRDSGQPQH
v_call: TRBV6-1; j_call: TRBJ2-7; clone_size: NA; cdr3_aa: ASSVPEVGQY
v_call: TRBV28; j_call: TRBJ1-5; clone_size: NA; cdr3_aa: ASSLGTGRRQPQH
v_call: TRBV27; j_call: TRBJ2-3; clone_size: NA; cdr3_aa: ASSLPTGSGEPDTQY
v_call: TRBV4-2; j_call: TRBJ2-7; clone_size: once; cdr3_aa: ASSQAFGNSYEQY
v_call: TRBV4-2; j_call: TRBJ2-1; clone_size: NA; cdr3_aa: ASSQLPGLVLNEQF
v_call: TRBV5-1; j_call: TRBJ1-2; clone_size: NA; cdr3_aa: ASRRDRDYGYT
v_call: TRBV11-1; j_call: TRBJ2-3; clone_size: NA; cdr3_aa: ASSQSRGSTDTQY
v_call: TRBV6-5; j_call: TRBJ2-1; clone_size: NA; cdr3_aa: ASSYVRDRGLNEQF
v_call: TRBV27; j_call: TRBJ2-7; clone_size: NA; cdr3_aa: ASSFTGLLSYEQY
v_call: TRBV27; j_call: TRBJ1-5; clone_size: NA; cdr3_aa: ASSLWGGTGGPKFRQPQH
v_call: TRBV2; j_call: TRBJ2-5; clone_size: NA; cdr3_aa: ASSDRRTSYQETQY
v_call: TRBV19; j_call: TRBJ2-3; clone_size: NA; cdr3_aa: ASSIVGVGSGDTQY
v_call: TRBV7-6; j_call: TRBJ2-7; clone_size: NA; cdr3_aa: ASSLAQGLDEQY
v_call: TRBV28; j_call: TRBJ1-5; clone_size: NA; cdr3_aa: ASSLTGSLNQPQH
v_call: TRBV7-7; j_call: TRBJ2-7; clone_size: NA; cdr3_aa: ASSTGQGYEQY
v_call: TRBV19; j_call: TRBJ2-5; clone_size: NA; cdr3_aa: ASSPGLAGVSWSWETQY
v_call: TRBV6-5; j_call: TRBJ1-6; clone_size: few; cdr3_aa: ASTKTSGNSPLH
v_call: TRBV29-1; j_call: TRBJ1-2; clone_size: few; cdr3_aa: SIRGGGDGYT
v_call: TRBV5-1; j_call: TRBJ1-3; clone_size: NA; cdr3_aa: ASRGTGTGNTIY
v_call: TRBV29-1; j_call: TRBJ2-5; clone_size: NA; cdr3_aa: SVGVPRSGTRETQY
v_call: TRBV15; j_call: TRBJ2-3; clone_size: once; cdr3_aa: ATSREGGTTDTQY
v_call: TRBV5-1; j_call: TRBJ2-5; clone_size: once; cdr3_aa: ASSLELAGGLLETQY